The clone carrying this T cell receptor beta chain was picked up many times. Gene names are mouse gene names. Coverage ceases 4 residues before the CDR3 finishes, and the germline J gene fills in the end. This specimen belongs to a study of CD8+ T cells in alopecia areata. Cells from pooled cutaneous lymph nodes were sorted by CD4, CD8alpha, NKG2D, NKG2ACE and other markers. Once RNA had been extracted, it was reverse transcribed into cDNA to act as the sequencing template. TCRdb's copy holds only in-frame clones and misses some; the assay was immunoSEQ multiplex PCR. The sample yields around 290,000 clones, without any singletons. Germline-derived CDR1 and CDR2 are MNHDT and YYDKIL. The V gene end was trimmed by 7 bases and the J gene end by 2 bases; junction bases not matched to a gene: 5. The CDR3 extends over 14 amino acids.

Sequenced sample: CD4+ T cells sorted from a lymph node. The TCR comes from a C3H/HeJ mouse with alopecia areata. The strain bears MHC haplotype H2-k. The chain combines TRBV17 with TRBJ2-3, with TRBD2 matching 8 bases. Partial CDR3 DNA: TGTGCTAGCACCCCCTGGGGGGCTGCAGAA. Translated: CASTPWGAAE. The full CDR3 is CASTPWGAAETLYF.